These T cell receptor beta chains were read from a single sample in a study of shared clonotypes between healthy human individuals. Profiling relied on immunoSEQ multiplex PCR, and the TCRdb table lists in-frame clones only, not all of them. The sample contains some 650,000 clones, 97% of which appear only once. The sequenced sample consisted of naive CD4+ T cells sorted from blood. These receptors all stem from a woman aged 30 to 39 in good health. CDR3s include the opening cysteine and the closing phenylalanine or tryptophan. The D gene is left open where the match is weak. Not every row has a clone size; where given, it reads once, few, many or a size class.

V: TRBV28; size: once; D: -; J: TRBJ1-2; CDR3: CASSSGGAGVSNYGYTF; DNA: TGTGCCAGCAGTTCCGGGGGGGCAGGGGTTAGTAACTATGGCTACACCTTC
V: TRBV28; size: -; D: -; J: TRBJ1-1; CDR3: CASGTGLPNTEAFF; DNA: TGTGCCAGCGGGACGGGGCTCCCGAACACTGAAGCTTTCTTT
V: TRBV7-2; size: -; D: TRBD1; J: TRBJ1-1; CDR3: CASSATTGLDTEAFF; DNA: TGTGCCAGCAGCGCCACGACAGGGTTGGACACTGAAGCTTTCTTT
V: TRBV5-1; size: -; D: -; J: TRBJ1-3; CDR3: CASSPRGAVKNSGNTIYF; DNA: TGCGCCAGCAGCCCGCGGGGGGCAGTGAAGAACTCTGGAAACACCATATATTTT
V: TRBV18; size: -; D: TRBD2; J: TRBJ2-7; CDR3: CASSPGLAGLYEQYF; DNA: TGTGCCAGCTCACCCGGACTAGCGGGACTCTACGAGCAGTACTTC
V: TRBV14; size: -; D: -; J: TRBJ2-2; CDR3: CASSQSGVGELFF; DNA: TGTGCCAGCAGCCAGTCGGGAGTCGGGGAGCTGTTTTTT
V: TRBV7-9; size: once; D: -; J: TRBJ1-1; CDR3: CASSPETLEAFF; DNA: TGTGCCAGCAGCCCAGAGACCCTTGAAGCTTTCTTT
V: TRBV18; size: once; D: -; J: TRBJ1-5; CDR3: CASSPMGSGQPQHF; DNA: TGTGCCAGCTCACCTATGGGATCCGGTCAGCCCCAGCATTTT
V: TRBV27; size: -; D: -; J: TRBJ2-4; CDR3: CASSLSTRGIQYF; DNA: TGTGCCAGCAGTTTGTCGACTAGGGGCATTCAGTACTTC
V: TRBV19; size: -; D: TRBD2; J: TRBJ2-7; CDR3: CASSISSSGRLYEQYF; DNA: TGTGCCAGTAGTATTTCCTCTAGCGGGAGATTGTACGAGCAGTACTTC
V: TRBV28; size: -; D: TRBD2; J: TRBJ2-3; CDR3: CASSLSLGAGGRGGTDTQYF; DNA: TGTGCCAGCAGTTTAAGCTTGGGAGCGGGAGGGCGTGGGGGCACAGATACGCAGTATTTT
V: TRBV7-9; size: -; D: -; J: TRBJ1-3; CDR3: CASSQDYSGNTIYF; DNA: TGTGCCAGCAGCCAGGACTATTCTGGAAACACCATATATTTT
V: TRBV18; size: -; D: -; J: TRBJ2-7; CDR3: CASSPSPSYEQYF; DNA: TGTGCCAGCTCACCATCCCCCAGCTACGAGCAGTACTTC
V: TRBV6-5; size: -; D: -; J: TRBJ2-7; CDR3: CASSPVGPASYEQYF; DNA: TGTGCCAGCAGCCCCGTGGGCCCGGCTTCCTACGAGCAGTACTTC
V: TRBV19; size: -; D: -; J: TRBJ1-5; CDR3: CASSIFGGRSNQPQHF; DNA: TGTGCCAGTAGTATCTTCGGGGGTAGGAGCAATCAGCCCCAGCATTTT
V: TRBV7-9; size: -; D: TRBD2; J: TRBJ2-2; CDR3: CASSPGAGDTGELFF; DNA: TGTGCCAGCAGCCCGGGAGCGGGAGACACCGGGGAGCTGTTTTTT
V: TRBV28; size: once; D: -; J: TRBJ1-5; CDR3: CASTGQQGFNQPQHF; DNA: TGTGCCAGCACCGGACAACAGGGTTTTAATCAGCCCCAGCATTTT
V: TRBV5-1; size: -; D: -; J: TRBJ2-6; CDR3: CASSGYTISGANVLTF; DNA: TGCGCCAGCAGCGGCTACACGATCTCTGGGGCCAACGTCCTGACTTTC
V: TRBV23-1; size: -; D: -; J: TRBJ2-3; CDR3: CASSQGTGNTDTQYF; DNA: TGCGCCAGCAGTCAAGGGACTGGAAACACAGATACGCAGTATTTT
V: TRBV4-1; size: -; D: TRBD1; J: TRBJ2-6; CDR3: CASSQGTAYSGANVLTF; DNA: TGCGCCAGCAGCCAGGGGACAGCCTACTCTGGGGCCAACGTCCTGACTTTC
V: TRBV5-1; size: -; D: -; J: TRBJ2-7; CDR3: CASSLGSGSTYEQYF; DNA: TGCGCCAGCAGCTTGGGTAGCGGTTCGACCTACGAGCAGTACTTC
V: TRBV7-9; size: -; D: -; J: TRBJ2-5; CDR3: CASSLQGHEGETQYF; DNA: TGTGCCAGCAGCTTACAAGGGCACGAAGGAGAGACCCAGTACTTC
V: TRBV18; size: -; D: -; J: TRBJ2-5; CDR3: CASSDGETQYF; DNA: TGTGCCAGCTCAGACGGGGAGACCCAGTACTTC
V: TRBV5-1; size: -; D: TRBD1; J: TRBJ2-6; CDR3: CASGGQGAPGANVLTF; DNA: TGCGCCAGCGGGGGACAGGGGGCTCCCGGGGCCAACGTCCTGACTTTC
V: TRBV19; size: -; D: TRBD2; J: TRBJ2-1; CDR3: CASSRVAGDLYNEQFF; DNA: TGTGCCAGTAGTCGGGTAGCGGGGGACTTATACAATGAGCAGTTCTTC
V: TRBV19; size: -; D: -; J: TRBJ1-1; CDR3: CASRGPEGRFLRAFF; DNA: TGTGCCAGTAGGGGGCCGGAGGGCCGTTTTCTCCGTGCTTTCTTT
V: TRBV6-1; size: -; D: -; J: TRBJ2-7; CDR3: CASSEGVGNRGYEQYF; DNA: TGTGCCAGCAGTGAAGGGGTTGGCAATAGGGGCTACGAGCAGTACTTC
V: TRBV28; size: -; D: -; J: TRBJ1-1; CDR3: CACIKSGLNTEAFF; DNA: TGTGCCTGTATTAAAAGTGGCCTAAACACTGAAGCTTTCTTT
V: TRBV28; size: -; D: -; J: TRBJ1-1; CDR3: CASGEGPVAFF; DNA: TGTGCCAGCGGAGAGGGTCCGGTTGCTTTCTTT
V: TRBV27; size: -; D: -; J: TRBJ2-5; CDR3: CASSLLPQETQYF; DNA: TGTGCCAGCAGTTTACTCCCTCAAGAGACCCAGTACTTC
V: TRBV30; size: -; D: -; J: TRBJ2-7; CDR3: CAWRRDPYEQYF; DNA: TGTGCCTGGAGGCGGGATCCCTACGAGCAGTACTTC
V: TRBV7-2; size: once; D: -; J: TRBJ1-1; CDR3: CASSLAAVNTEAFF; DNA: TGTGCCAGCAGCTTAGCCGCGGTGAACACTGAAGCTTTCTTT
V: TRBV28; size: -; D: -; J: TRBJ2-2; CDR3: CASRSGGLGRELFF; DNA: TGTGCCAGCAGGAGTGGGGGTCTAGGCAGGGAGCTGTTTTTT
V: TRBV14; size: -; D: TRBD2; J: TRBJ2-5; CDR3: CASSQGWTSGDLFETQYF; DNA: TGTGCCAGCAGCCAAGGTTGGACTAGCGGGGACCTGTTCGAGACCCAGTACTTC
V: TRBV11-1; size: -; D: TRBD2; J: TRBJ2-2; CDR3: CASSFTSGRTGELFF; DNA: TGTGCCAGCAGCTTCACTAGCGGGAGGACCGGGGAGCTGTTTTTT
V: TRBV28; size: -; D: TRBD1; J: TRBJ2-1; CDR3: CASSPDRENEQFF; DNA: TGTGCCAGCAGTCCGGACAGGGAAAATGAGCAGTTCTTC
V: TRBV5-8; size: -; D: TRBD2; J: TRBJ2-7; CDR3: CASSEREGSYEQYF; DNA: TGTGCCAGCAGCGAGCGGGAGGGCTCCTACGAGCAGTACTTC
V: TRBV5-1; size: -; D: -; J: TRBJ2-3; CDR3: CASSDTTSGTDTQYF; DNA: TGCGCCAGCAGCGACACCACCTCGGGCACAGATACGCAGTATTTT
V: TRBV28; size: -; D: TRBD2; J: TRBJ2-1; CDR3: CAGQASGSLGEQFF; DNA: TGTGCCGGCCAGGCTAGCGGGAGCCTGGGTGAGCAGTTCTTC
V: TRBV5-4; size: -; D: TRBD1; J: TRBJ2-1; CDR3: CASSVRDRGYNEQFF; DNA: TGTGCCAGCAGCGTCCGGGACAGGGGATACAATGAGCAGTTCTTC
V: TRBV5-8; size: -; D: -; J: TRBJ1-1; CDR3: CASSRGLGKEAFF; DNA: TGTGCCAGCAGTCGGGGACTGGGGAAGGAAGCTTTCTTT
V: TRBV5-4; size: -; D: TRBD2; J: TRBJ2-7; CDR3: CASSRPGGDEQYF; DNA: TGTGCCAGCAGCCGACCTGGGGGGGACGAGCAGTACTTC
V: TRBV28; size: -; D: -; J: TRBJ1-5; CDR3: CASSLGLVRGWDVNQPQHF; DNA: TGTGCCAGCAGTTTGGGCCTGGTCCGAGGGTGGGATGTCAATCAGCCCCAGCATTTT
V: TRBV2; size: -; D: -; J: TRBJ1-2; CDR3: CASSEGRTYYGYTF; DNA: TGTGCCAGCAGTGAGGGCAGGACTTACTATGGCTACACCTTC
V: TRBV10-2; size: -; D: -; J: TRBJ1-1; CDR3: CASIPGRMNTEAFF; DNA: TGCGCCAGCATACCGGGACGGATGAACACTGAAGCTTTCTTT
V: TRBV28; size: -; D: -; J: TRBJ1-1; CDR3: CASSFSGSGNTEAFF; DNA: TGTGCCAGCAGTTTCTCGGGATCTGGGAACACTGAAGCTTTCTTT
V: TRBV15; size: -; D: -; J: TRBJ2-5; CDR3: CATSRDYFRKQETQYF; DNA: TGTGCCACCAGCAGAGACTACTTCAGGAAGCAAGAGACCCAGTACTTC
V: TRBV28; size: -; D: -; J: TRBJ2-7; CDR3: CASRRAFSYEQYF; DNA: TGTGCCAGCAGGCGGGCCTTCTCCTACGAGCAGTACTTC
V: TRBV6-5; size: once; D: -; J: TRBJ1-1; CDR3: CASSYSGEAFF; DNA: TGTGCCAGCAGTTACTCCGGGGAAGCTTTCTTT
V: TRBV5-1; size: -; D: TRBD1; J: TRBJ2-2; CDR3: CASSPTGAAGELFF; DNA: TGCGCCAGCAGCCCTACAGGGGCGGCCGGGGAGCTGTTTTTT
V: TRBV10-3; size: -; D: -; J: TRBJ2-3; CDR3: CAISEWAGFTDTQYF; DNA: TGTGCCATCAGTGAGTGGGCAGGTTTCACAGATACGCAGTATTTT
V: TRBV18; size: once; D: -; J: TRBJ2-6; CDR3: CASSPRQSAWGGANVLTF; DNA: TGTGCCAGCTCACCCCGACAGAGCGCGTGGGGTGGGGCCAACGTCCTGACTTTC
V: TRBV11-3; size: -; D: -; J: TRBJ2-2; CDR3: CASSTLAGAGELFF; DNA: TGTGCCAGCAGCACCCTAGCAGGAGCCGGGGAGCTGTTTTTT